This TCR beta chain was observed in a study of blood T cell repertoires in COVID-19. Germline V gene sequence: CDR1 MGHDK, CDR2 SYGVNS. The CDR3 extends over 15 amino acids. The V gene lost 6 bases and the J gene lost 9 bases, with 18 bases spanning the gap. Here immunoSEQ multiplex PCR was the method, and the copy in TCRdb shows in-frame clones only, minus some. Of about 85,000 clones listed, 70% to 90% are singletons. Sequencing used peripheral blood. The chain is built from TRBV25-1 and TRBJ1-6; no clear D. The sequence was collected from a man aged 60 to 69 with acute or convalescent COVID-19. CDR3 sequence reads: CASRESVYGSSPLHF. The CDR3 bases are TGTGCCAGCAGGGAAAGCGTCTATGGGAGTTCACCCCTCCACTTT.